This is a list of T cell receptor beta chains from one sample in a study of blood T cells in healthy people across ages. TCRdb processed the 5' RACE reads anew with MiXCR; each CDR3 protein has one entry. The sample comprises about 1.4 million distinct CDR3 sequences, around 55% of which are singletons, and more than 6% rests with the top ten. Sequences were obtained from blood. The receptors stem from a young man in good health. CDR3s include the opening cysteine and the closing phenylalanine or tryptophan. D genes are given only for firm matches. Clone size is not always given. Where it is, it says once, few, many or a class for expanded clones.

clone_size,v_call,d_call,j_call,cdr3_aa,cdr3_nt
few,TRBV29-1,TRBD2,TRBJ2-1,CSVHLPSGRDNEQFF,TGCAGCGTCCACCTGCCTAGCGGGAGAGACAATGAGCAGTTCTTC
few,TRBV2,-,TRBJ2-7,CASVSYEQYF,TGTGCCAGCGTTTCCTACGAGCAGTACTTC
-,TRBV4-1,-,TRBJ2-7,CASSQESMTYEQYF,TGCGCCAGCAGCCAAGAGAGTATGACCTACGAGCAGTACTTC
-,TRBV15,-,TRBJ2-7,CATSTQGTNEQYF,TGTGCCACCAGCACTCAGGGGACCAACGAGCAGTACTTC
-,TRBV15,-,TRBJ1-5,CATSREQGRQPQHF,TGTGCCACCAGCAGAGAGCAGGGGCGCCAGCCCCAGCATTTT
-,TRBV29-1,-,TRBJ2-7,CSVEVPSRDSYEQYF,TGCAGCGTTGAAGTCCCGTCACGGGACTCCTACGAGCAGTACTTC
-,TRBV7-8,-,TRBJ1-1,CASSEGMTEAFF,TGTGCCAGCAGCGAGGGGATGACTGAAGCTTTCTTT
-,TRBV12-5,TRBD2,TRBJ2-6,CASGSLSGRARSGANVLTF,TGTGCTAGTGGTTCCCTCAGCGGGAGGGCCAGGTCTGGGGCCAACGTCCTGACTTTC
once,TRBV20-1,-,TRBJ2-1,CSAGGSEYNEQFF,TGCAGTGCTGGCGGTAGCGAGTACAATGAGCAGTTCTTC
-,TRBV27,-,TRBJ2-7,CASSSSLTGVTSEQYF,TGTGCCAGCAGTTCTAGTTTAACCGGGGTGACCTCCGAGCAGTACTTC
-,TRBV7-2,TRBD2,TRBJ2-1,CASSPDSAGGIYNEQFF,TGTGCCAGCAGTCCAGATTCCGCGGGAGGAATATACAATGAGCAGTTCTTC
-,TRBV6-1,-,TRBJ2-7,CASSKGTDSYEQYF,TGTGCCAGCAGTAAGGGGACGGATTCCTACGAGCAGTACTTC
-,TRBV3-1,-,TRBJ1-2,CASSQELGVGAPKASYGYTF,TGTGCCAGCAGCCAAGAGTTGGGGGTCGGGGCCCCCAAGGCTTCCTATGGCTACACCTTC
-,TRBV29-1,TRBD2,TRBJ2-3,CSVEDPAGDVTDTQYF,TGCAGCGTTGAAGATCCGGCGGGAGACGTGACAGATACGCAGTATTTT
few,TRBV4-1,TRBD2,TRBJ2-1,CASSQEEVGLAGENEQFF,TGCGCCAGCAGCCAAGAAGAAGTCGGACTAGCGGGAGAGAATGAGCAGTTCTTC
-,TRBV27,TRBD2,TRBJ2-3,CASSLSAGPGGTDTQYF,TGTGCCAGCAGTTTATCGGCAGGGCCCGGGGGGACAGATACGCAGTATTTT
-,TRBV28,-,TRBJ2-5,CASSSRLQETQYF,TGTGCCAGCAGTTCCCGGCTACAAGAGACCCAGTACTTC
few,TRBV27,-,TRBJ2-5,CASSEVGGQETQYF,TGTGCCAGCAGTGAGGTCGGGGGCCAAGAGACCCAGTACTTC
-,TRBV25-1,-,TRBJ1-2,CASSPQGLGGYTF,TGTGCCAGCAGTCCTCAGGGGTTGGGGGGCTACACCTTC
-,TRBV20-1,-,TRBJ2-1,CSASGGLRSNEQFF,TGCAGTGCTAGCGGGGGGCTGAGAAGCAATGAGCAGTTCTTC
-,TRBV20-1,-,TRBJ2-1,CSARAGGTYNEQFF,TGCAGTGCTAGGGCTGGCGGGACCTACAATGAGCAGTTCTTC
-,TRBV4-1,-,TRBJ2-7,CASSRRDGPYEQYF,TGCGCCAGCAGCCGTAGGGACGGACCCTACGAGCAGTACTTC
-,TRBV6-6,-,TRBJ2-3,CASVWSGPGDTQYF,TGTGCCAGCGTGTGGTCCGGTCCGGGAGATACGCAGTATTTT
-,TRBV12-3/TRBV12-4,TRBD2,TRBJ2-7,CASSFVLGLADYEQYF,TGTGCCAGCAGTTTTGTGTTGGGACTAGCGGACTACGAGCAGTACTTC
-,TRBV15,-,TRBJ2-3,CATSRDRGAGNTRNTQYF,TGTGCCACCAGCAGAGATCGGGGGGCAGGGAACACACGGAATACGCAGTATTTT
-,TRBV6-5,-,TRBJ2-3,CASSYGLTGSTDTQYF,TGTGCCAGCAGTTACGGGTTGACGGGGAGCACAGATACGCAGTATTTT
few,TRBV18,-,TRBJ1-2,CASSSDTNNYGYTF,TGTGCCAGCTCATCGGACACCAATAACTATGGCTACACCTTC
-,TRBV7-2,-,TRBJ2-5,CASSLREPYERYF,TGTGCCAGCAGCTTACGGGAGCCCTACGAGCGGTACTTC
-,TRBV7-2,TRBD1,TRBJ1-2,CASSLFNRGRGGYTF,TGTGCCAGCAGCTTATTTAACAGGGGGCGCGGTGGCTACACCTTC
-,TRBV4-2,-,TRBJ1-4,CASSSRMVGNEELFF,TGTGCCAGCAGCAGCCGGATGGTGGGTAATGAAGAACTGTTTTTT
few,TRBV7-9,-,TRBJ2-7,CASSSPGRTEEQYF,TGTGCCAGCAGCTCGCCGGGACGGACGGAAGAGCAGTACTTC
-,TRBV12-3/TRBV12-4,-,TRBJ2-3,CATGADTQYF,TGTGCCACCGGGGCAGATACGCAGTATTTT
few,TRBV4-1,-,TRBJ1-1,CASSQDWGSYTEAFF,TGCGCCAGCAGCCAAGATTGGGGGTCATACACTGAAGCTTTCTTT
-,TRBV3-1,TRBD2,TRBJ2-7,CASSQMTSGGEQYF,TGTGCCAGCAGCCAGATGACTAGCGGTGGGGAGCAGTACTTC
-,TRBV29-1,-,TRBJ1-1,CSAQGTRSNTEAFF,TGCAGCGCGCAGGGGACAAGATCCAACACTGAAGCTTTCTTT
once,TRBV27,-,TRBJ2-5,CASRWWCRAGRQETQYF,TGTGCCAGCAGATGGTGGTGTAGGGCGGGGCGACAAGAGACCCAGTACTTC
few,TRBV29-1,-,TRBJ1-2,CSVDSGGGYTF,TGCAGCGTTGATTCGGGGGGCGGCTACACCTTC
-,TRBV18,-,TRBJ2-3,CASSPQTVATDTQYF,TGTGCCAGCTCACCACAGACAGTGGCCACAGATACGCAGTATTTT
-,TRBV20-1,TRBD1,TRBJ1-2,CSAGDRGRLDYGYTF,TGCAGTGCCGGTGACAGGGGGCGGCTTGACTATGGCTACACCTTC
-,TRBV27,-,TRBJ2-7,CASSLISTGSYEQYF,TGTGCCAGCAGTTTAATTTCCACAGGCAGCTACGAGCAGTACTTC
-,TRBV25-1,-,TRBJ2-4,CASSVGQKYIQYF,TGTGCCAGCAGTGTCGGACAGAAGTACATTCAGTACTTC
once,TRBV7-9,-,TRBJ1-3,CASSLDRNTIYF,TGTGCCAGCAGCTTAGACCGAAACACCATATATTTT
-,TRBV29-1,TRBD2,TRBJ2-5,CSAWGGSSNEQYF,TGCAGCGCCTGGGGGGGGTCGAGCAATGAGCAGTACTTC
-,TRBV7-8,-,TRBJ2-7,CASGKRGFYEQYF,TGTGCCAGCGGAAAACGGGGGTTCTACGAGCAGTACTTC
few,TRBV15,-,TRBJ2-1,CATSRGVSRNEQFF,TGTGCCACCAGCAGAGGGGTTAGCCGGAATGAGCAGTTCTTC
few,TRBV29-1,-,TRBJ2-1,CSVAAPDTYNEQFF,TGCAGCGTTGCGGCGCCGGATACCTACAATGAGCAGTTCTTC
-,TRBV2,TRBD2,TRBJ2-1,CASSGTSGFHNEQFF,TGTGCCAGCAGCGGGACTAGCGGCTTCCACAATGAGCAGTTCTTC
-,TRBV12-3/TRBV12-4,-,TRBJ1-2,CASSLTLGQDTYGYTF,TGTGCCAGCAGTTTAACCTTGGGCCAGGATACCTATGGCTACACCTTC
few,TRBV15,-,TRBJ1-5,CATSRIPGNQPQHF,TGTGCCACCAGCAGAATCCCAGGGAATCAGCCCCAGCATTTT
-,TRBV7-9,-,TRBJ2-3,CASIPGADGGPNTQYF,TGTGCCAGCATCCCGGGAGCGGACGGGGGGCCAAATACGCAGTATTTT
-,TRBV12-3/TRBV12-4,-,TRBJ2-7,CASSPSSSSDEQYF,TGTGCCAGCAGTCCTTCTAGCAGCTCCGACGAGCAGTACTTC